The next 24 T cell receptor delta chains were all read from a single sample in a study of gamma-delta T cells after stem cell transplantation. TCRdb reprocessed the RT-PCR reads using CATT. The sample lists about 1,000 delta-chain clones, approximately 37% occurring once. Sequencing used gamma-delta T cells. Receptor source: a human donor. It is not recorded whose cells these are; they may come from a transplant donor.

This clone is labeled large. This rearrangement joins TRDV2 to TRDJ3; no reliable D call. This CDR3 region has 17 residues. Between the trimmed V and J ends, which lost 5 bases and 0 bases, there was a span of 13 bases. CDR1 and CDR2 from the germline V gene are GEAIGNYY and EKD. DNA of the CDR3: TGTGCCTGTGTGTCGTTATCAAGCTCCTGGGACACCCGACAGATGTTTTTC. Translating it yields CACVSLSSSWDTRQMFF.

This clone has only one observation. This clone may be a read error of a much larger clone one base away. CDR3 nucleotide sequence: TGTGCCTTCCCAGGCCTGGGTGGACGTGAGGACGAAGACCGACTCATCTTT. Its protein product is CAFPGLGGREDEDRLIF. V is TRDV3 and J is TRDJ1; maybe TRDD3 (5 bases). The V end lost 3 bases, the J end lost 10 bases, and 33 bases lay between the germline ends. The CDR3 totals 17 residues. Germline V gives CDR1 TVYSNPD, CDR2 GDNSRS (reference sequence).

By its share, this clone is large. The gene calls are TRDV2 and TRDJ1; D unclear. CDR1 is GEAIGNYY and CDR2 is EKD in the germline V gene. The CDR3 extends over 14 amino acids. V dropped 0 bases and J dropped 0 bases, with 7 bases sitting between them. The CDR3 is CACDTVMYTDKLIF. The DNA of the CDR3 is TGTGCCTGTGACACCGTGATGTACACCGATAAACTCATCTTT.

This clone was seen a handful of times. With a much larger clone just one base away, this may be a read error. The chain recombines TRDV1 with TRDJ1; the D call may be TRDD2 or TRDD3 (7 bases each). The V end lost 2 bases, the J end lost 7 bases, and 35 bases lay between the germline ends. Germline V lookup: CDR1 TSWWSYY, CDR2 QGS. This CDR3 spans 21 amino acids. In DNA, the CDR3 is TGTGCTCTTGGGGAAGCCTCCTTCCTGCCGACTTACTGGGGCCCTCCGGGTAAACTCATCTTT. Its protein product is CALGEASFLPTYWGPPGKLIF.

This clone was seen more than once but under ten times. The gene calls are TRDV3 and TRDJ1; 12 positions agree with TRDD3. V lost 2 bases, J lost 0 bases, and 16 bases stayed unmatched. Per germline, CDR1 TVYSNPD and CDR2 GDNSRS (reference sequence). This CDR3 has 19 amino acids. The CDR3 region is CAFPGPDWGIHSNTDKLIF. Written as DNA, the CDR3 is TGTGCCTTTCCGGGTCCGGACTGGGGGATACATTCTAACACCGATAAACTCATCTTT.

The sample holds a few counts of this clone. This chain joins TRDV1 and TRDJ1; 9 bases agree with TRDD2. Germline V gene data show CDR1 as TSWWSYY and CDR2 as QGS. The ends lost 4 bases at V and 0 bases at J; junction bases unmatched: 24. The length of the CDR3 is 22 residues. The CDR3 DNA follows: TGTGCTCTTGGGGCCCCCCCGGCCTTCCTACCCCCACTGGGGCTGTACACCGATAAACTCATCTTT. Its translation is CALGAPPAFLPPLGLYTDKLIF.

Sample share makes this clone medium-sized. The J gene is TRDJ1, the V gene TRDV2, with 8 bases identical to TRDD3. Germline V gives CDR1 GEAIGNYY, CDR2 EKD. This CDR3 is built from 17 residues. J gave up 0 bases and V 3 bases, and 11 bases lay outside the gene matches. The chain's CDR3 is CACDPLLGEAYTDKLIF. The CDR3 DNA reads as TGTGCCTGTGACCCTTTGCTGGGGGAGGCGTACACCGATAAACTCATCTTT.

The chain is built from TRDV1 and TRDJ1, with 10 bases lining up with TRDD3. The CDR3 has 18 amino acids. The germline V gene has CDR1 TSWWSYY and CDR2 QGS. J was trimmed by 10 bases and V by 1 base; bases with no gene match: 18. The CDR3 loop reads CALGEPGPCTGGCGILIF. The CDR3 DNA reads as TGTGCTCTTGGGGAACCAGGCCCCTGTACTGGGGGATGTGGGATACTCATCTTT.

Comments on this clone: TCRdb's protein for this DNA is that of a much larger clone and differs from the translation at residue 10, likely a read error; the protein shown is the DNA translation. This rearrangement joins TRDV1 to TRDJ1; D possibly corresponds to TRDD3 (6 bases). Germline loops: CDR1 TSWWSYY, CDR2 QGS. Trimming stripped 7 bases from V and 3 bases from J, with 18 bases between. This CDR3 spans 15 amino acids. The CDR3 is CALECCLGIADKLIF. CDR3 DNA: TGTGCTCTTGAGTGTTGCCTGGGGATTGCCGATAAACTCATCTTT.

Turning to this clone: The junction shows a germline mismatch at one end, possibly a read error. The chain joins TRDV2 to TRDJ1, with 8 bases aligning to TRDD3. This CDR3 is built from 18 residues. The V gene's germline CDR1 is GEAIGNYY and CDR2 EKD. The CDR3 region is CACGTVGVLGIHTDKLIF. Written as DNA, the CDR3 is TGTGCCTGTGGCACCGTGGGAGTACTGGGGATACATACCGATAAACTCATCTTT.

This clone was found a few times. The gene calls are TRDV2 and TRDJ3, with 12 bases aligning to TRDD3. Trimming cost V 1 base and J 3 bases; bases outside gene matches: 6. The CDR3 is made up of 19 amino acids. Germline V gene lookup returns CDR1 GEAIGNYY and CDR2 EKD. The CDR3 nucleotides read TGTGCCTGTGACACGGTACTGGGGGATACCCTCTGGGACACCCGACAGATGTTTTTC. Protein: CACDTVLGDTLWDTRQMFF.

There are a few counts of this clone. The chain carries TRDV2 and TRDJ1; the match to TRDD3 covers 9 bases. This CDR3 contains 15 residues. Per germline, CDR1 GEAIGNYY and CDR2 EKD. V shed 3 bases, J shed 2 bases, and the junction held 6 bases outside the gene matches. In nucleotides, the CDR3 is TGTGCCTGTGACCTACTGGGGGACTATACCGATAAACTCATCTTT. Protein sequence: CACDLLGDYTDKLIF.

This clone is large (0.1 to 1%) by share. V gene TRDV2 combines with J gene TRDJ1; 12 nucleotides match TRDD3. The CDR3 spans 16 residues. The junction had 8 bases not matched to a gene; V was cut back by 3 bases and J by 4 bases. Per germline, CDR1 GEAIGNYY and CDR2 EKD. The CDR3 region is CACDSLLGDTLDKLIF. The DNA of the CDR3 is TGTGCCTGTGACTCGCTACTGGGGGATACCCTCGATAAACTCATCTTT.

This clone was counted only a few times. A much larger clone differs by one base, so this may be a read error. The gene calls are TRDV2 and TRDJ1, with a possible D match to TRDD3 (6 bases). With 3 bases removed from V and 3 bases from J, the gap between germline ends came to 13 bases. Germline assignment: CDR1 GEAIGNYY and CDR2 EKD. CDR3 length: 14 amino acids. CDR3 amino acids: CACDAMTGPDKLIF. CDR3 sequence (DNA): TGTGCCTGTGACGCTATGACTGGGCCCGATAAACTCATCTTT.

In its sample, this clone was seen a few times. A read error likely explains this, since a far larger clone differs by one base. This chain connects TRDV3 to TRDJ1; no firm D call. Germline loops: CDR1 TVYSNPD, CDR2 GDNSRS (reference sequence). There are 15 residues in the CDR3. The CDR3 DNA is TGTGCCTTTGAGACCCCTATATCCCACGCCGATAAACCCATCTTT. It is translated as CAFETPISHADKPIF.

The chain has TRDV1 and TRDJ1; 8 positions agree with TRDD3. CDR1 and CDR2 (germline): TSWWSYY, QGS. CDR3 length: 19 residues. V lost 4 bases to trimming and J lost 0 bases; unmatched junction nucleotides: 16. CDR3 region: CALGVTGTDWGLNTDKLIF. CDR3 coding DNA: TGTGCTCTTGGGGTCACGGGCACAGACTGGGGGCTAAACACCGATAAACTCATCTTT.

V gene TRDV2 combines with J gene TRDJ1; D may be TRDD3 (5 bases). The length of the CDR3 is 19 residues. The germline V gene has CDR1 GEAIGNYY and CDR2 EKD. The V gene lost 3 bases and the J gene lost 2 bases, with 27 bases spanning the gap. The CDR3: CACDPLKIYARRGTDKLIF. Here the CDR3 DNA reads TGTGCCTGTGACCCCCTCAAGATATATGCGCGAAGGGGGACCGATAAACTCATCTTT.

Comments on this clone: This likely stems from a read error, as it lies one base from a far larger clone. The chain employs TRDV1 and TRDJ1; no reliable D call. Per germline, CDR1 TSWWSYY and CDR2 QGS. The CDR3 spans 22 residues. With 3 bases removed from V and 0 bases from J, the gap between germline ends came to 32 bases. The CDR3, as DNA: TGTGCTCTTGGGGACTTACGGCCGGTTTGGTTTGACACTCCCGACTACACCGATAAACTCATCTTT. The encoded protein is CALGDLRPVWFDTPDYTDKLIF.

The chain links TRDV2 to TRDJ1; possible D gene TRDD3, 6 bases. V was shortened by 1 base and J by 1 base, with 15 bases between the two germline ends. Germline loops: CDR1 GEAIGNYY, CDR2 EKD. This CDR3 comprises 16 residues. Written as DNA, the CDR3 is TGTGCCTGTGACACGCTGGGGCCCGGGGTCACCGATAAACTCATCTTT. This gives the protein CACDTLGPGVTDKLIF.

This clone counts as large. The chain combines TRDV2 with TRDJ1; tentatively, D is TRDD3 (5 bases). With 2 bases removed from V and 3 bases from J, the gap between germline ends came to 36 bases. The CDR3 has 22 amino acids. Germline V gives CDR1 GEAIGNYY, CDR2 EKD. The CDR3 spells CACDSVVDHARSGAGSSDKLIF. In DNA, the CDR3 is TGTGCCTGTGACAGTGTCGTGGATCATGCGAGGAGTGGGGCTGGTTCTTCCGATAAACTCATCTTT.

This clone was observed a handful of times. A much larger clone lies a single base off, so this may be a read error. This chain links TRDV2 with TRDJ1; 11 nucleotides line up with TRDD3. The V gene's germline CDR1 is GEAIGNYY and CDR2 EKD. After removal of 5 bases from V and 4 bases from J, the junction contained 11 bases not matched to a gene. CDR3 length: 16 amino acids. CDR3: CACAMMMGDTRDKLIF. DNA of the CDR3: TGTGCCTGTGCCATGATGATGGGGGATACGCGCGATAAACTCATCTTT.

The chain employs TRDV2 and TRDJ1; 12 bases align to TRDD3. Trimming at V came to 7 bases and at J to 10 bases, leaving 36 bases not matched to a gene. CDR3 size: 22 residues. Germline CDR1 reads GEAIGNYY; CDR2 reads EKD. CDR3 sequence: CACEEMPSSGGYALHLPRGLIF. The CDR3 DNA reads as TGTGCCTGCGAAGAAATGCCTTCCTCTGGGGGATACGCTTTACACCTACCTCGTGGACTCATCTTT.

In regard to this clone: Germline is not matched at one junction end, which may reflect a read error. The chain recombines TRDV1 with TRDJ1; 10 bases are shared with TRDD3. Germline loops: CDR1 TSWWSYY, CDR2 QGS. The CDR3 length is 18 residues. The CDR3 DNA sequence: TGTGCTCTTGGGGAACTCGAGGTACTGGGGGATTGCTCCGATAACCTCATCTTT. Translation: CALGELEVLGDCSDNLIF.

This clone was counted a single time. This may be a read error, as it is one base from a much larger clone. The sample has other DNA sequences that encode this CDR3 too. J is TRDJ2 and V is TRDV2; 8 bases are shared with TRDD3. Germline values: CDR1 GEAIGNYY, CDR2 EKD. The CDR3 sequence is 17 residues long. CDR3 sequence (DNA): TGTGCCTGTGACACTTTAACTACTGGGGGGTTGACCGCACAACTCTTCTTT. Translating gives CACDTLTTGGLTAQLFF.